The 7 T cell receptor beta chains given below trace back to one sample, sequenced in a study of blood T cells in healthy people across ages. With a J-beta primer mix and a sample-barcoded 5' primer, a second PCR ran about 6 to 11 cycles. Via MiXCR, TCRdb re-called the 5' RACE reads, giving one row per CDR3 protein. The sample lists approximately 790,000 distinct CDR3 sequences; 60% to 80% were seen once. The sample comprised blood. The receptors were sampled from a man aged 25-45 years in good health.

The chain combines TRBV25-1 with TRBJ2-6; no firm D call. V was shortened by 1 base and J by 1 base, with 8 bases between the two germline ends. The CDR3 totals 16 residues. Germline CDR1 reads MGHDK; CDR2 reads SYGVNS. The CDR3 is CASSELPDSGANVLTF. CDR3 DNA: TGTGCCAGCAGTGAATTACCGGATTCTGGGGCCAACGTCCTGACTTTC. Supplemented by reference TRBV25-1 and TRBJ2-6, the full variable domain reads EADIYQTPRYLVIGTGKKITLECSQTMGHDKMYWYQQDPGMELHLIHYSYGVNSTEKGDLSSESTVSRIRTEHFPLTLESARPSHTSQYLCASSELPDSGANVLTFGAGSRLTVL.

The rearrangement links TRBV20-1 to TRBJ2-4; 11 positions agree with TRBD2. Germline V gene lookup returns CDR1 DFQATT and CDR2 SNEGSKA (reference sequence). Trimming took 4 bases from V and 7 from J; bases not matched to a gene: 15. CDR3 length equals 17 residues. CDR3 DNA: TGCAGTGCTACCCATACTAGCGGGGGATCTCTAGGGAACATTCAGTACTTC. Amino acids: CSATHTSGGSLGNIQYF.

V gene TRBV12-3 or TRBV12-4 combines with J gene TRBJ1-2; possibly TRBD1 for D (6 bases). The CDR3 contains 14 residues. Trimming removed 8 bases from V and 7 bases from J, with 20 bases in between. For the CDR3, the DNA is TGTGCCAGCGCTAGGACCTCAACAGGGAGTGGCTACACCTTC. Translation gives CASARTSTGSGYTF.

The chain joins TRBV4-2 to TRBJ1-2; no clear D gene. Trimming cost V 0 bases and J 2 bases, with 13 bases left between them. CDR3 size: 16 residues. Germline V CDR1 and CDR2: LGHNA, YNFKEQ. The CDR3 loop is CASSQDLWASNYGYTF. The CDR3 bases are TGTGCCAGCAGCCAAGATCTCTGGGCTTCGAACTATGGCTACACCTTC.

The chain links TRBV12-3 or TRBV12-4 to TRBJ1-1; D might be TRBD1 (6 bases). Trimming took off 6 bases at V and 4 bases at J, with 18 bases between the two ends. This CDR3 comprises 15 residues. CDR3 protein: CASSLRAQGGTEAFF. Written as DNA, the CDR3 is TGTGCCAGCAGCCTAAGGGCACAGGGTGGCACTGAAGCTTTCTTT.

This clonotype was recorded a few times. The genes are TRBV9 and TRBJ2-3, with 8 bases identical to TRBD2. This CDR3 comprises 15 residues. Germline CDR1 SGDLS, CDR2 YYNGEE. Germline trimming cut 4 bases from V and 4 bases from J; bases unmatched to any gene: 8. This CDR3 is CASSPDGGASDTQYF. The CDR3 bases are TGTGCCAGCAGCCCAGACGGGGGGGCCTCAGATACGCAGTATTTT. The full variable domain, rest sourced from reference TRBV9 and TRBJ2-3, is DSGVTQTPKHLITATGQRVTLRCSPRSGDLSVYWYQQSLDQGLQFLIQYYNGEERAKGNILERFSAQQFPDLHSELNLSSLELGDSALYFCASSPDGGASDTQYFGPGTRLTVL.

The V gene is TRBV29-1, the J gene TRBJ1-4, with D perhaps matching TRBD1 (5 bases). V was cut by 4 bases and J by 0 bases, with 9 bases left in between. The CDR3 has 14 amino acids. Germline CDR1 and CDR2: SQVTM and ANQGSEA. CDR3 nucleotides: TGCAGCGTTGGAGCGGGGCCAACTAATGAAAAACTGTTTTTT. Translating gives CSVGAGPTNEKLFF.